Shown below are 27 T cell receptor beta chains from a single sample sequenced in a study of blood T cell repertoires in COVID-19. Profiled with immunoSEQ multiplex PCR; TCRdb holds only in-frame clones, not every one. The sample yields about 300,000 clones, over 75% seen once. Specimen: PBMCs or T cells enriched from blood (not recorded which). The receptors here all came from a man aged 25-45 years who had recovered from COVID-19.

This clone came up once. The rearrangement joins TRBV2 to TRBJ2-7, with unresolved D. Trimming removed 6 bases at V and 0 bases at J, with 9 bases between. Germline CDR1 SNHLY, CDR2 FYNNEI. This CDR3 is built from 13 residues. The CDR3 protein is CASRADSSYEQYF. In nucleotides, the CDR3 is TGTGCCAGCAGGGCTGATTCCTCCTACGAGCAGTACTTC.

The chain couples TRBV2 to TRBJ1-6; TRBD1 agrees at 9 bases. CDR3 length equals 13 residues. Per the germline V gene, CDR1 is SNHLY and CDR2 is FYNNEI. Losses at the gene ends were 6 bases for V and 9 bases for J; bases not matched to a gene: 3. This CDR3 reads CASSGDRVSPLHF. For the CDR3, the DNA is TGTGCCAGCAGCGGGGACAGGGTTTCACCCCTCCACTTT. Complete variable domain (other parts from reference TRBV2 and TRBJ1-6): EPEVTQTPSHQVTQMGQEVILRCVPISNHLYFYWYRQILGQKVEFLVSFYNNEISEKSEIFDDQFSVERPDGSNFTLKIRSTKLEDSAMYFCASSGDRVSPLHFGNGTRLTVT.

The chain combines TRBV2 with TRBJ2-2, with D possibly matching TRBD2 (7 bases). The germline CDR1 and CDR2 sequences are SNHLY and FYNNEI. The CDR3 loop spans 15 amino acids. Trimming cost V 0 bases and J 4 bases, with 9 bases left between them. CDR3 sequence reads: CASSEAGGGTGELFF. CDR3 DNA: TGTGCCAGCAGTGAAGCGGGAGGGGGCACCGGGGAGCTGTTTTTT.

J is TRBJ2-2 and V is TRBV6-4; 8 bases line up with TRBD2. This CDR3 region has 16 residues. Germline loops: CDR1 MRHNA, CDR2 SNTAGT. Germline trimming cut 8 bases from V and 3 bases from J; bases unmatched to any gene: 11. The CDR3 spells CASRNGGGEDTGELFF. CDR3 bases: TGTGCCAGCCGCAACGGGGGGGGCGAAGACACCGGGGAGCTGTTTTTT.

The V and J genes are TRBV11-2 and TRBJ1-1, with D tentatively TRBD1 (6 bases). Germline CDR1 is SGHAT and CDR2 is FQNNGV. The CDR3 has 14 residues. The V end was cut by 5 bases, the J end by 3 bases, with 13 bases between. The CDR3 here is CASSRSTGYTEAFF. The DNA of the CDR3 is TGTGCCAGCAGCCGGTCAACAGGGTACACTGAAGCTTTCTTT.

The rearrangement uses TRBV6-5 and TRBJ1-5, with 9 nucleotides matching TRBD1. V lost 6 bases to trimming and J lost 4 bases; unmatched junction nucleotides: 7. CDR1 is MNHEY and CDR2 is SVGAGI in the germline V gene. This CDR3 spans 15 amino acids. CDR3 sequence: CASSPAQGANQPQHF. CDR3 nucleotide sequence: TGTGCCAGCAGCCCCGCACAGGGGGCAAATCAGCCCCAGCATTTT.

The chain joins TRBV5-4 to TRBJ1-2; D gene uncertain. Between the trimmed V and J ends, which lost 7 bases and 6 bases, there was a span of 10 bases. This CDR3 is 11 amino acids long. Germline V CDR1 and CDR2: SGHNT, YYREEE (reference sequence). CDR3 DNA: TGTGCCAGCGGGCGCCCGAATGGCTACACCTTC. As protein: CASGRPNGYTF.

This clone has only one observation. The chain employs TRBV5-4 and TRBJ2-7; D is perhaps TRBD1 (5 bases). This CDR3 is 14 amino acids long. Germline CDR1 SGHNT, CDR2 YYREEE (reference sequence). V gave up 1 base and J gave up 4 bases, with 12 bases separating them. The CDR3 loop is CASSLTQGPYEQYF. The CDR3 DNA sequence: TGTGCCAGCAGCTTGACCCAGGGCCCGTACGAGCAGTACTTC.

The V call is TRBV30, the J call TRBJ2-1; D gene unclear. CDR1 and CDR2 from the germline V gene are GTSNPN and SVGIG (reference sequence). CDR3 length equals 13 residues. V was cut by 1 base and J by 2 bases, with 6 bases left in between. The CDR3 loop is CAWSDGTYNEQFF. DNA for the CDR3: TGTGCCTGGAGTGACGGTACCTACAATGAGCAGTTCTTC.

This chain uses TRBV2 with TRBJ2-7; a possible D gene is TRBD1 (7 bases). This CDR3 comprises 14 residues. The V gene lost 3 bases and the J gene lost 5 bases, with 14 bases spanning the gap. The germline gives CDR1 SNHLY, CDR2 FYNNEI. In DNA form, the CDR3 reads TGTGCCAGCAGTGATGCGCAGGGGGGAAACGAGCAGTACTTC. Translated: CASSDAQGGNEQYF.

With respect to this clone: The junction departs from germline at one end; a sequencing error may be responsible. V is TRBV19 and J is TRBJ1-1; 8 nucleotides line up with TRBD1. CDR1 and CDR2 (germline): LNHDA, SQIVND (reference sequence). There are 17 residues in the CDR3. Here the CDR3 reads CASSYGPGGSLKTEAFF. CDR3 bases: TGTGCCAGTAGTTATGGGCCAGGGGGCAGCCTGAAAACTGAAGCTTTCTTT. Full variable domain (outside the CDR3, taken from reference TRBV19 and TRBJ1-1): DGGITQSPKYLFRKEGQNVTLSCEQNLNHDAMYWYRQDPGQGLRLIYYSQIVNDFQKGDIAEGYSVSREKKESFPLTVTSAQKNPTAFYLCASSYGPGGSLKTEAFFGQGTRLTVV.

V usage is TRBV15 and J usage is TRBJ2-1, with 14 positions matching TRBD2. Germline lookup yields CDR1 LNHNV and CDR2 YYDKDF (reference sequence). With 2 bases clipped from V and 6 bases from J, the junction kept 12 bases outside the gene matches. CDR3 length: 19 residues. This CDR3 is CATSRTGLAGAGWGNEQFF. The CDR3 bases are TGTGCCACCAGCAGAACGGGACTAGCGGGAGCCGGGTGGGGCAATGAGCAGTTCTTC.

With respect to this clone: The same CDR3 is also encoded by other DNA sequences in this sample. The rearrangement joins TRBV2 to TRBJ1-1; D not resolved. The CDR3 loop spans 13 amino acids. CDR1 is SNHLY, CDR2 FYNNEI, per germline. With 1 base removed from V and 0 bases from J, the gap between germline ends came to 3 bases. The CDR3 sequence: CASSEGVNTEAFF. In DNA form, the CDR3 reads TGTGCCAGCAGTGAAGGAGTGAACACTGAAGCTTTCTTT.

The chain recombines TRBV30 with TRBJ2-4; TRBD1 is a possible D gene (6 bases). V was shortened by 2 bases and J by 3 bases, with 14 bases between the two germline ends. The CDR3 is made up of 15 amino acids. The germline gives CDR1 GTSNPN, CDR2 SVGIG (reference sequence). CDR3 bases: TGTGCCTGGAGTTTCATGGACAGATACAAAAACATTCAGTACTTC. This sequence encodes CAWSFMDRYKNIQYF.

The chain uses TRBV2 and TRBJ2-4, with TRBD1 matching 9 bases. This CDR3 contains 15 residues. The germline CDR1 and CDR2 sequences are SNHLY and FYNNEI. With 3 bases clipped from V and 0 bases from J, the junction kept 0 bases outside the gene matches. Here the CDR3 reads CASSEDRGAKNIQYF. CDR3 coding DNA: TGTGCCAGCAGTGAGGACAGGGGAGCCAAAAACATTCAGTACTTC.

The chain links TRBV24-1 to TRBJ1-2; 7 bases align to TRBD1. This CDR3 contains 14 residues. Losses at the gene ends were 2 bases for V and 7 bases for J; bases not matched to a gene: 6. Germline V lookup: CDR1 KGHDR, CDR2 SFDVKD. The CDR3 DNA is TGTGCCACCAGTGATTCACAGGGGATTGGTGGCTACACCTTC. Amino acids: CATSDSQGIGGYTF.

V is TRBV5-6 and J is TRBJ1-1; 8 nucleotides line up with TRBD1. V dropped 0 bases and J dropped 5; count of bases not matched to a gene: 15. Looked up from germline, CDR1 is SGHDT and CDR2 is YYEEEE. This CDR3 is built from 18 residues. The CDR3, as DNA: TGTGCCAGCAGCTTGGCCGGGGCAGGGGGCGGTGGGCGGACTGAAGCTTTCTTT. Amino acids: CASSLAGAGGGGRTEAFF.

The chain employs TRBV18 and TRBJ2-2; weak D call: TRBD2 (6 bases). V was clipped by 6 bases and J by 3 bases, with 14 bases between them. Germline CDR1 KGHSH, CDR2 LQKENI. The CDR3 is 15 amino acids. The DNA of the CDR3 is TGTGCCAGCTCCGGTGCGGGATGGGACACCGGGGAGCTGTTTTTT. Translating it yields CASSGAGWDTGELFF.

The chain is built from TRBV2 and TRBJ1-6; 9 nucleotides line up with TRBD1. Trimming cost V 6 bases and J 7 bases; bases outside gene matches: 7. The length of the CDR3 is 15 residues. Germline values: CDR1 SNHLY, CDR2 FYNNEI. As DNA, the CDR3 is TGTGCCAGCAGGAATCGGGGACAGGGAAATTCACCCCTCCACTTT. Translated, it gives CASRNRGQGNSPLHF.

This chain connects TRBV6-4 to TRBJ2-2, with a weak D call TRBD1 (5 bases). CDR1 is MRHNA, CDR2 SNTAGT, per germline. The CDR3 extends over 16 amino acids. Deletions cut 2 bases from V and 3 bases from J, with 13 bases between. In DNA, the CDR3 is TGTGCCAGCAGTGACGCAGGGAAATCCGACACCGGGGAGCTGTTTTTT. Translated, it gives CASSDAGKSDTGELFF.

V usage is TRBV12-5 and J usage is TRBJ2-7; TRBD1 might be the D (5 bases). The germline CDR1 and CDR2 sequences are LGHNT and FRNRAP. With 6 bases removed from V and 1 base from J, the gap between germline ends came to 10 bases. This CDR3 contains 13 residues. Here the CDR3 reads CASGHRTSYEQYF. CDR3 DNA sequence: TGTGCTAGTGGCCACAGGACATCCTACGAGCAGTACTTC.

This clone appeared once. V and J are TRBV5-1 and TRBJ2-1, with TRBD2 matching 9 bases. V was pared by 4 bases and J by 3 bases, with 5 bases of the junction left unmatched. Germline V gives CDR1 SGHRS, CDR2 YFSETQ. The CDR3 length is 15 residues. The CDR3 region is CASSRAGGDYNEQFF. The CDR3 DNA reads as TGCGCCAGCAGCCGAGCGGGGGGCGACTACAATGAGCAGTTCTTC.

A word on this clone: This CDR3 is also generated by other DNA sequences in the sample. CDR3 loop: CASSLQGNEQYF. For the CDR3, the DNA is TGTGCCAGCAGTCTACAGGGGAACGAGCAGTACTTC. The genes are TRBV6-5 and TRBJ2-7; 7 positions agree with TRBD1. After removal of 5 bases from V and 5 bases from J, the junction contained 3 bases not matched to a gene. The CDR3 length is 12 residues. Germline CDR1 MNHEY, CDR2 SVGAGI.

The CDR3 protein is CASSYGQGRNTIYF. In DNA, the CDR3 is TGTGCCAGCAGTTACGGACAGGGCCGAAACACCATATATTTT. The chain combines TRBV7-9 with TRBJ1-3; 8 bases agree with TRBD1. Germline CDR1 and CDR2: SEHNR and FQNEAQ (reference sequence). The CDR3 has 14 residues. The J segment lost 5 bases and the V segment lost 6 bases, leaving 6 bases of the junction unmatched.

V is TRBV7-9 and J is TRBJ1-4; TRBD1 matches 12 bases. This CDR3 has 15 residues. CDR1 is SEHNR, CDR2 FQNEAQ, per germline (reference sequence). V trimming: 1 base; J trimming: 10 bases; junction bases outside the gene matches: 4. In DNA form, the CDR3 reads TGTGCCAGCAGCTTAGGGGACAGGGGGCCGGCAAAACTGTTTTTT. Translated: CASSLGDRGPAKLFF.

The rearrangement joins TRBV10-3 to TRBJ2-7; 7 bases map to TRBD2. This CDR3 has 13 residues. Trimming cost V 5 bases and J 1 base; bases outside gene matches: 2. Germline V CDR1 and CDR2: ENHRY, SYGVKD. The CDR3: CAISLGLSYEQYF. The CDR3 DNA reads as TGTGCCATCAGTTTGGGACTATCCTACGAGCAGTACTTC.

This clone was counted between two and nine times. The chain couples TRBV30 to TRBJ1-5; D gene uncertain. Looked up from germline, CDR1 is GTSNPN and CDR2 is SVGIG (reference sequence). V shed 5 bases and J shed 7 bases, with 12 bases lying between them. The length of the CDR3 is 12 residues. This CDR3 reads CAWEVGGQPQHF. DNA for the CDR3: TGTGCCTGGGAGGTAGGTGGCCAGCCCCAGCATTTT.